This passage covers 25 T cell receptor beta chains from one sample sequenced in a study of blood T cell repertoires in COVID-19 (dated by TCRdb to 2019 to 2021). Libraries were prepared through the immunoSEQ multiplex PCR assay. The clones in this table, taken by TCRdb from immuneACCESS, are in-frame only. Not every clone is retained; where verified, under half of the shortfall comes from an unresolved V gene, and the cause of the rest is unknown. Present in this sample are fewer than 450,000 clones, 80% to 90% of which were seen just once. Clones ranked in the top ten supply just under 6.5% of the sample. Sequencing was performed on peripheral blood. The source is a woman aged 50 to 60 with COVID-19, enrolled during active disease.

This clone was counted a few times. V and J are TRBV5-1 and TRBJ2-2; TRBD2 is a possible D gene (6 bases). There are 15 residues in the CDR3. CDR1 and CDR2 from the germline V gene are SGHRS and YFSETQ. V was shortened by 0 bases and J by 4 bases, with 10 bases between the two germline ends. The CDR3 nucleotides are TGCGCCAGCAGCTTGGGTTGGCGGGGCACCGGGGAGCTGTTTTTT. Protein: CASSLGWRGTGELFF.

This chain uses TRBV5-1 with TRBJ2-7; 9 positions match TRBD1. Germline V gene lookup returns CDR1 SGHRS and CDR2 YFSETQ. With V trimmed by 4 bases and J by 2 bases, 4 bases remained unmatched. This CDR3 contains 14 residues. The CDR3: CASSRTGGPYEQYF. For the CDR3, the DNA is TGCGCCAGCAGCAGAACAGGGGGCCCCTACGAGCAGTACTTC.

The chain couples TRBV12-5 to TRBJ2-2; 8 bases are shared with TRBD2. V was pared by 0 bases and J by 7 bases, with 13 bases of the junction left unmatched. CDR3 length: 18 amino acids. Per the germline V gene, CDR1 is LGHNT and CDR2 is FRNRAP. CDR3 nucleotides: TGTGCTAGTGGTTTGGTACCGTGGAAGCGGGAGTCCGTCGGGGAGCTGTTTTTT. Translating gives CASGLVPWKRESVGELFF.

V is TRBV4-2 and J is TRBJ2-7; 9 bases are a match to TRBD1. Germline V gives CDR1 LGHNA, CDR2 YNFKEQ. The CDR3 is made up of 15 amino acids. V was clipped by 1 base and J by 3 bases; unmatched bases: 4. This CDR3 is CASSQGGTGFYEQYF. The CDR3, as DNA: TGTGCCAGCAGCCAAGGGGGGACAGGGTTCTACGAGCAGTACTTC.

The chain employs TRBV7-9 and TRBJ2-7; no clear D gene. V gave up 5 bases and J gave up 6 bases, with 11 bases separating them. Germline V gene sequence: CDR1 SEHNR, CDR2 FQNEAQ (reference sequence). The CDR3 has 12 residues. CDR3 residues: CASSRYAAEQYF. CDR3 nucleotides: TGTGCCAGCAGCCGGTACGCGGCCGAGCAGTACTTC.

The gene calls are TRBV6-2 or TRBV6-3 and TRBJ1-1; D unresolved. The germline V gene encodes CDR1 MNHEY and CDR2 SVGEGT. V lost 4 bases and J 0 bases, leaving 12 bases between the germline ends. This CDR3 has 15 residues. CDR3 sequence reads: CASSSARRLNTEAFF. CDR3 sequence (DNA): TGTGCCAGCAGTTCCGCTAGGAGACTGAACACTGAAGCTTTCTTT.

V is TRBV6-5 and J is TRBJ2-7; tentative D call: TRBD2 (7 bases). Per germline, CDR1 MNHEY and CDR2 SVGAGI. This CDR3 has 14 residues. The germline V and J ends were trimmed by 10 bases and 5 bases, with 21 bases remaining between them. The CDR3 loop is CATRGGGVAHEQYF. The CDR3 nucleotides are TGTGCCACAAGAGGGGGGGGAGTTGCCCACGAGCAGTACTTC.

The chain employs TRBV3-1 (or the pseudogene TRBV3-2) and TRBJ2-5; weak D call: TRBD2 (6 bases). V was trimmed by 1 base and J by 1 base, leaving 16 bases between them. The length of the CDR3 is 17 residues. CDR1 is LGHDT, CDR2 YNNKEL, per germline (reference sequence). As DNA, the CDR3 is TGTGCCAGCAGCCAAGTTCCATCGGCTAGCGCCCAAGAGACCCAGTACTTC. Residues: CASSQVPSASAQETQYF.

The chain couples TRBV5-1 to TRBJ1-1; TRBD1 is a possible D gene (5 bases). Germline CDR1 and CDR2: SGHRS and YFSETQ. V was clipped by 0 bases and J by 4 bases, with 13 bases between them. This CDR3 contains 15 residues. Here the CDR3 reads CASSLVSGTITEAFF. For the CDR3, the DNA is TGCGCCAGCAGCTTGGTTTCTGGGACTATCACTGAAGCTTTCTTT.

This clone was recorded once. The rearrangement links TRBV18 to TRBJ1-6; D ambiguous. V lost 3 bases to trimming and J lost 9 bases, with 9 bases between them. Germline CDR1 is KGHSH and CDR2 is LQKENI. The CDR3 contains 13 residues. CDR3 loop: CASSPDSSSPLHF. Here the CDR3 DNA reads TGTGCCAGCTCACCGGACTCGTCTTCACCCCTCCACTTT.

This chain uses TRBV18 with TRBJ2-5; a weak D match, TRBD1 (6 bases). The CDR3 is 14 amino acids. With 3 bases removed from V and 1 base from J, the gap between germline ends came to 9 bases. Germline CDR1 reads KGHSH; CDR2 reads LQKENI. For the CDR3, the DNA is TGTGCCAGCTCACCTGAGGGGGTCCAAGAGACCCAGTACTTC. Residues: CASSPEGVQETQYF.

The rearrangement joins TRBV5-1 to TRBJ2-7; D ambiguous. This CDR3 has 15 amino acids. Germline V gives CDR1 SGHRS, CDR2 YFSETQ. Trimming pared 2 bases from V and 0 bases from J, leaving 12 bases between. The DNA of the CDR3 is TGCGCCAGCAGCTTTATGACCCTAGGCTCCTACGAGCAGTACTTC. This encodes CASSFMTLGSYEQYF.

V gene TRBV9 combines with J gene TRBJ1-1; D unclear. The CDR3 is 14 residues long. The germline CDR1 and CDR2 sequences are SGDLS and YYNGEE. The V and J ends lost 0 bases and 1 base respectively, with 7 bases between them. In DNA form, the CDR3 reads TGTGCCAGCAGCGTAGTTAGTCGGAACACTGAAGCTTTCTTT. It encodes CASSVVSRNTEAFF. Full variable domain (rest looked up from reference TRBV9 and TRBJ1-1): DSGVTQTPKHLITATGQRVTLRCSPRSGDLSVYWYQQSLDQGLQFLIQYYNGEERAKGNILERFSAQQFPDLHSELNLSSLELGDSALYFCASSVVSRNTEAFFGQGTRLTVV.

This clone was detected many times. The rearrangement links TRBV15 to TRBJ1-6; perhaps TRBD1 as D (5 bases). CDR3 length equals 15 residues. Trimming took off 1 base at V and 6 bases at J, with 10 bases between the two ends. The germline V gene has CDR1 LNHNV and CDR2 YYDKDF (reference sequence). CDR3 sequence reads: CATSRADRVNSPLHF. The CDR3 bases are TGTGCCACCAGCAGAGCCGACAGAGTTAATTCACCCCTCCACTTT.

V gene TRBV30 combines with J gene TRBJ2-7; tentative D call: TRBD1 (6 bases). Germline values: CDR1 GTSNPN, CDR2 SVGIG (reference sequence). V dropped 2 bases and J dropped 0 bases, with 11 bases sitting between them. This CDR3 is 14 amino acids long. The CDR3 DNA is TGTGCCTGGAGTCGGCTGACAGGCTCCTACGAGCAGTACTTC. Protein sequence: CAWSRLTGSYEQYF.

This chain joins TRBV7-9 and TRBJ1-1; no definite D call. Looked up from germline, CDR1 is SEHNR and CDR2 is FQNEAQ (reference sequence). V was pared by 5 bases and J by 0 bases, with 13 bases between. CDR3 size: 15 residues. CDR3 in DNA: TGTGCCAGCAGCACCTCGACTCTAATGAACACTGAAGCTTTCTTT. Translation: CASSTSTLMNTEAFF.

This chain uses TRBV19 with TRBJ2-2, with TRBD2 matching over 9 bases. The V and J ends lost 2 bases and 6 bases, in that order; junction bases with no gene match: 7. Per the germline V gene, CDR1 is LNHDA and CDR2 is SQIVND (reference sequence). CDR3 length: 16 amino acids. The CDR3 is CASSIKAGGPAGELFF. The CDR3 DNA follows: TGTGCCAGTAGTATAAAGGCGGGAGGGCCCGCCGGGGAGCTGTTTTTT.

As regards this clone: Compared with germline, one end of the junction differs, possibly owing to a read error. V gene TRBV19 combines with J gene TRBJ1-2; D call uncertain. CDR1 is LNHDA, CDR2 SQIVND, per germline (reference sequence). The CDR3 length is 13 residues. The CDR3: CASSIPPGRRVLF. The CDR3 DNA follows: TGTGCCAGTAGTATCCCTCCAGGCAGGCGGGTTCTCTTC. Complete variable domain (other parts from reference TRBV19 and TRBJ1-2): DGGITQSPKYLFRKEGQNVTLSCEQNLNHDAMYWYRQDPGQGLRLIYYSQIVNDFQKGDIAEGYSVSREKKESFPLTVTSAQKNPTAFYLCASSIPPGRRVLFGSGTRLTVV.

This chain uses TRBV5-4 with TRBJ2-7, with 9 nucleotides matching TRBD2. After removal of 4 bases from V and 7 bases from J, the junction contained 15 bases not matched to a gene. Germline CDR1 is SGHNT and CDR2 is YYREEE (reference sequence). The CDR3 sequence is 16 residues long. The CDR3 nucleotides are TGTGCCAGCAGCATCCCGACTAGCGGAGCGAGGATGGAGCAGTACTTC. This gives the protein CASSIPTSGARMEQYF.

The rearrangement links TRBV6-1 to TRBJ2-7; TRBD2 matches 9 bases. The CDR3 contains 16 residues. V lost 1 base, J lost 0 bases, and 4 bases stayed unmatched. Per germline, CDR1 MNHNS and CDR2 SASEGT. The DNA of the CDR3 is TGTGCCAGCAGTGAAGGGCCTAGCGGGGCCTCCTACGAGCAGTACTTC. This codes for CASSEGPSGASYEQYF.

The chain links TRBV5-1 to TRBJ1-1; 8 bases are shared with TRBD1. The trim removed 5 bases at V and 3 bases at J, leaving 9 bases unmatched. The CDR3 runs 15 residues. Germline lookup yields CDR1 SGHRS and CDR2 YFSETQ. This CDR3 is CASRVSGGAYTEAFF. The CDR3 bases are TGCGCCAGCAGAGTTTCAGGGGGCGCTTACACTGAAGCTTTCTTT.

V and J are TRBV10-3 and TRBJ1-5; D unclear. Germline V CDR1 and CDR2: ENHRY, SYGVKD. The CDR3 is made up of 15 amino acids. Trimming removed 3 bases from V and 4 bases from J, with 13 bases in between. Here the CDR3 reads CAISETGGKNQPQHF. DNA for the CDR3: TGTGCCATCAGTGAAACGGGAGGGAAAAATCAGCCCCAGCATTTT.

The V and J genes are TRBV11-3 and TRBJ2-2; 13 positions agree with TRBD2. CDR3 size: 20 residues. The germline CDR1 and CDR2 sequences are SGHNT and YENEEA. V was clipped by 5 bases and J by 4 bases; unmatched bases: 16. The CDR3 is CASSSGAGLAGAIGTGELFF. The CDR3, as DNA: TGTGCCAGCAGCAGTGGAGCCGGACTAGCGGGAGCAATAGGCACCGGGGAGCTGTTTTTT.

This clone was recorded a few times. V usage is TRBV6-1 and J usage is TRBJ2-6; D not resolved. The germline V and J ends were trimmed by 1 base and 0 bases, with 7 bases remaining between them. The germline gives CDR1 MNHNS, CDR2 SASEGT. The CDR3 has 16 amino acids. CDR3: CASSEGSGSGANVLTF. The CDR3 region has the DNA TGTGCCAGCAGTGAAGGTTCGGGCTCTGGGGCCAACGTCCTGACTTTC.

This chain uses TRBV12-3 or TRBV12-4 with TRBJ1-1; D is uncertain. The CDR3 consists of 11 residues. The V end lost 6 bases, the J end lost 4 bases, and 6 bases lay between the germline ends. As DNA, the CDR3 is TGTGCCAGCAGCCCGGGCACTGAAGCTTTCTTT. Its translation: CASSPGTEAFF.